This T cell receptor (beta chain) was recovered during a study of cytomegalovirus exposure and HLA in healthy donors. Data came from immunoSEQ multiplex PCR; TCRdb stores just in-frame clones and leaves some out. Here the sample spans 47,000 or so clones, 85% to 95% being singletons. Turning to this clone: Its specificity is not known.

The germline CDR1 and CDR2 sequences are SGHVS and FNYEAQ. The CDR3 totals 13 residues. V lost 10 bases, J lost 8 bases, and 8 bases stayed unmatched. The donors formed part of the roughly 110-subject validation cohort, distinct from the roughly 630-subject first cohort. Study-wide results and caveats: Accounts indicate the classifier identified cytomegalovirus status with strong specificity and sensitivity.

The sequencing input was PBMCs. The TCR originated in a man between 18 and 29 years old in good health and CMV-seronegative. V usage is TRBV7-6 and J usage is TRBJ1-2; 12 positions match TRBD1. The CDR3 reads CATTPGQGAGYTF. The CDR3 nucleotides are TGTGCCACCACGCCGGGACAGGGGGCGGGCTACACCTTC.